The 21 T cell receptor beta chains in this list originate from one sample, sequenced in a study of beta chain features in type 1 diabetes. General study points: Within each of all four CD4+ subsets, Type 1 diabetes patients had TCRB CDR3s that were moderately but significantly shorter.

Every bit of the isolated RNA underwent reverse transcription, so sequencing read expressed TCRB transcripts. Here immunoSEQ multiplex PCR was the method, and the copy in TCRdb shows in-frame clones only, minus some. The profile shows roughly 160,000 clones, 7% to 9% of them singletons. Their specific antigens are unknown. Sequencing was performed on central memory CD4+ T cells from blood. These receptors all come from a young man with type 1 diabetes.

CDR3 nucleotide sequence: TGCGCCAGCAGCAGCACCGGACAGACATACGAGCAGTACTTC. It yields the protein CASSSTGQTYEQYF. The chain carries TRBV5-1 and TRBJ2-7, with D perhaps matching TRBD1 (6 bases). This CDR3 region has 14 residues. V lost 4 bases, J lost 4 bases, and 15 bases lay in between. CDR1 and CDR2 from the germline V gene are SGHRS and YFSETQ.

V is TRBV28 and J is TRBJ1-5, with TRBD1 identical over 8 bases. The CDR3 length is 15 residues. V lost 1 base, J lost 3 bases, and 2 bases stayed unmatched. The V gene's germline CDR1 is MDHEN and CDR2 SYDVKM. CDR3 coding DNA: TGTGCCAGCAGTTTATACAGGGGGGACAATCAGCCCCAGCATTTT. Protein: CASSLYRGDNQPQHF. Full variable domain (remainder filled in from reference TRBV28 and TRBJ1-5): DVKVTQSSRYLVKRTGEKVFLECVQDMDHENMFWYRQDPGLGLRLIYFSYDVKMKEKGDIPEGYSVSREKKERFSLILESASTNQTSMYLCASSLYRGDNQPQHFGDGTRLSIL.

The chain is built from TRBV7-2 and TRBJ2-3; 11 positions match TRBD2. The CDR3 is 15 residues long. V was pared by 5 bases and J by 2 bases, with 3 bases of the junction left unmatched. Germline CDR1 and CDR2: SGHTA and FQGNSA. CDR3 protein: CASSGTSGLTDTQYF. DNA for the CDR3: TGTGCCAGCAGCGGGACTAGCGGCCTCACAGATACGCAGTATTTT.

The rearrangement joins TRBV19 to TRBJ2-5; TRBD2 matches at 8 bases. The germline V gene encodes CDR1 LNHDA and CDR2 SQIVND (reference sequence). The ends lost 5 bases at V and 5 bases at J; junction bases unmatched: 7. The length of the CDR3 is 14 residues. CDR3 in DNA: TGTGCCAGTAGTCCCGGGACTAGGTTTGAGACCCAGTACTTC. Protein: CASSPGTRFETQYF.

This clone appeared a few times. The gene calls are TRBV6-5 and TRBJ1-4; 7 bases fit TRBD1. CDR1 is MNHEY and CDR2 is SVGAGI in the germline V gene. CDR3 length: 13 amino acids. Trimming cost V 10 bases and J 6 bases; bases outside gene matches: 8. The CDR3 sequence is CATTDREDEKLFF. For the CDR3, the DNA is TGTGCCACCACTGACAGGGAAGATGAAAAACTGTTTTTT.

The chain couples TRBV7-9 to TRBJ1-2; perhaps TRBD1 as D (5 bases). Trimming pared 5 bases from V and 6 bases from J, leaving 22 bases between. Germline V lookup: CDR1 SEHNR, CDR2 FQNEAQ (reference sequence). CDR3 size: 16 residues. The DNA for the CDR3 is TGTGCCAGCAGCACGATGACTTTAAGGGGTCTGGATGGCTACACCTTC. Encoded protein: CASSTMTLRGLDGYTF.

This clone was seen only a few times. The gene calls are TRBV19 and TRBJ1-5; tentatively, D is TRBD1 (5 bases). V was clipped by 9 bases and J by 3 bases, with 15 bases between them. This CDR3 has 14 amino acids. Germline CDR1 reads LNHDA; CDR2 reads SQIVND (reference sequence). This CDR3 reads CASLPAGYNQPQHF. The CDR3 nucleotides are TGTGCCAGCCTGCCAGCAGGGTACAATCAGCCCCAGCATTTT.

This clone occurred many times. The rearrangement joins TRBV29-1 to TRBJ2-1; 9 nucleotides line up with TRBD1. CDR3 length: 16 residues. V dropped 1 base and J dropped 2; count of bases not matched to a gene: 6. Germline loops: CDR1 SQVTM, CDR2 ANQGSEA. CDR3: CSVEAFGQGPYNEQFF. The CDR3 DNA reads as TGCAGCGTTGAAGCGTTTGGACAGGGGCCCTACAATGAGCAGTTCTTC.

V usage is TRBV29-1 and J usage is TRBJ2-5; 7 positions match TRBD1. The last part of the DNA fits TRBJ2-7 better; the J call may be wrong. The CDR3 sequence is 13 residues long. In germline, CDR1 is SQVTM, CDR2 ANQGSEA. This CDR3 is CSPTPDRDHEQYF. DNA of the CDR3: TGCAGCCCCACCCCCGACAGGGACCACGAGCAGTACTTC.

The chain couples TRBV30 to TRBJ1-2; no reliable D call. In germline, CDR1 is GTSNPN, CDR2 SVGIG (reference sequence). The CDR3 sequence is 12 residues long. V was pared by 0 bases and J by 4 bases, with 6 bases between. The CDR3 is CAWSVNSYGYTF. CDR3 bases: TGTGCCTGGAGTGTAAACAGCTATGGCTACACCTTC.

The table lists this clone with a few counts. The CDR3 protein is CASSFGREQSNTEAFF. The CDR3 DNA reads TGCGCCAGCAGCTTTGGGCGGGAGCAATCGAACACTGAAGCTTTCTTT. The chain employs TRBV5-1 and TRBJ1-1; D gene unclear. Germline CDR1 and CDR2: SGHRS and YFSETQ. The ends were cut back, 2 bases at V and 1 base at J, with 15 bases in the middle. The CDR3 has 16 residues.

This clone was counted a few times. The chain employs TRBV7-2 and TRBJ2-7; TRBD2 might be the D (6 bases). CDR1 is SGHTA, CDR2 FQGNSA, per germline. The length of the CDR3 is 14 residues. V was pared by 1 base and J by 7 bases, with 14 bases between. The chain's CDR3 is CASSLESRAGEQYF. CDR3 sequence (DNA): TGTGCCAGCAGCTTAGAGTCCAGGGCGGGGGAGCAGTACTTC.

This clone occurred a few times. The chain employs TRBV14 and TRBJ2-2; TRBD2 might be the D (5 bases). The CDR3 is 15 residues long. In germline, CDR1 is SGHDN, CDR2 FVKESK. V was trimmed by 4 bases and J by 5 bases, leaving 14 bases between them. This CDR3 is CASSRLAPRTGELFF. The CDR3 DNA follows: TGTGCCAGCAGCCGGTTAGCGCCTAGAACCGGGGAGCTGTTTTTT.

The V gene is TRBV6-6, the J gene TRBJ2-7, with TRBD1 matching 8 bases. Trimming removed 3 bases from V and 11 bases from J; junction bases left unmatched: 9. CDR1 and CDR2 from the germline V gene are MNHNY and SVGAGI (reference sequence). CDR3 length equals 13 residues. CDR3 amino acids: CASSYIGQGKEYF. CDR3 sequence (DNA): TGTGCCAGCAGTTATATTGGACAGGGTAAGGAGTACTTC.

CDR3 in DNA: TGCGCCAGCAGCCAATCTGTCGTCAACACCGGGGAGCTGTTTTTT. Protein product: CASSQSVVNTGELFF. This chain connects TRBV4-3 to TRBJ2-2; D call uncertain. The V gene lost 2 bases and the J gene lost 2 bases, with 9 bases spanning the gap. Germline V CDR1 and CDR2: LGHNA, YSLEER. The CDR3 runs 15 residues.

In the case of this clone: The same CDR3 also results from other DNA sequences found in this sample. The chain links TRBV7-9 to TRBJ1-4, with 10 bases lining up with TRBD1. The CDR3 consists of 14 residues. With V trimmed by 5 bases and J by 7 bases, 4 bases remained unmatched. Per the germline V gene, CDR1 is SEHNR and CDR2 is FQNEAQ (reference sequence). CDR3 sequence reads: CASSTGQGGEKLFF. The CDR3 region has the DNA TGTGCCAGCAGCACCGGACAGGGGGGTGAAAAACTGTTTTTT.

This clone was counted only a few times. This sequence joins TRBV28 and TRBJ2-5, with TRBD1 matching over 8 bases. V lost 6 bases to trimming and J lost 5 bases; unmatched junction nucleotides: 17. CDR1 and CDR2 from the germline V gene are MDHEN and SYDVKM. The CDR3 is 17 amino acids. DNA for the CDR3: TGTGCCAGCAGCCCCCCACGGGGACGCACAGGGGGGGAGACCCAGTACTTC. It codes for CASSPPRGRTGGETQYF.

The chain employs TRBV7-5 and TRBJ2-5; TRBD2 is taken as the D call from the table, unchecked against the DNA. TRBV7-5 is assigned pseudogene status. The CDR3 has 13 residues. CDR3 DNA: TGTGTCAGAAGCTGGTATCGGGTCGCCGACGGGTACTTC. This codes for CVRSWYRVADGYF.

This chain connects TRBV9 to TRBJ1-3; no reliable D call. This CDR3 contains 16 residues. Per germline, CDR1 SGDLS and CDR2 YYNGEE. Trimming left V 0 bases short and J 0 bases short, with 10 bases between. Here the CDR3 reads CASSVVPGSSGNTIYF. The DNA for the CDR3 is TGTGCCAGCAGCGTAGTTCCGGGGAGCTCTGGAAACACCATATATTTT.

This clone was counted between two and nine times. The chain combines TRBV5-1 with TRBJ2-5; D uncertain. The CDR3 spans 12 residues. The V end was cut by 0 bases, the J end by 8 bases, with 8 bases between. Germline V gene lookup returns CDR1 SGHRS and CDR2 YFSETQ. CDR3 nucleotides: TGCGCCAGCAGCTTGGGCGACATTACCCAGTACTTC. It codes for CASSLGDITQYF.

This clone has just a few counts. The chain employs TRBV18 and TRBJ1-6; TRBD1 matches at 7 bases. From germline, CDR1 is KGHSH and CDR2 LQKENI. The CDR3 totals 15 residues. V lost 4 bases to trimming and J lost 7 bases; unmatched junction nucleotides: 7. The CDR3 loop reads CASSLGQIQNSPLHF. In nucleotides, the CDR3 is TGTGCCAGCTCACTGGGACAGATACAGAATTCACCCCTCCACTTT.